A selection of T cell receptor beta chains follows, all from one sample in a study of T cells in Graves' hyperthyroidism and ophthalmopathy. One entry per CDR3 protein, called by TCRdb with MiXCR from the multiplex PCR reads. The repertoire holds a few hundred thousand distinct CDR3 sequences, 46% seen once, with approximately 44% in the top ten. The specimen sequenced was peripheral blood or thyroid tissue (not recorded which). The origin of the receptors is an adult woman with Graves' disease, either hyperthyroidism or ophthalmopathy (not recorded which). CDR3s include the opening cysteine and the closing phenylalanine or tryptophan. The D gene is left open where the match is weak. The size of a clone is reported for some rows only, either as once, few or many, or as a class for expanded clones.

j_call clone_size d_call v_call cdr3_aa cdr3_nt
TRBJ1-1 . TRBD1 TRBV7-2 CASSSQGGRTEAFF TGTGCCAGCAGCTCACAGGGGGGACGGACTGAAGCTTTCTTT
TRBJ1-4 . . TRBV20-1 CSARGDVEKLFF TGCAGTGCTAGAGGGGACGTCGAAAAACTGTTTTTT
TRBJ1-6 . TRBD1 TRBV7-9 CASSPGVGQDSPLHF TGTGCCAGCAGCCCGGGCGTGGGACAGGATTCACCCCTCCACTTT
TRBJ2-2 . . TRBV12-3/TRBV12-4 CASTPAAGELFF TGTGCCAGCACCCCCGCCGCCGGGGAGCTGTTTTTT
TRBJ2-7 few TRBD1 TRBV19 CASSLDRVGYEQYF TGTGCCAGTAGCCTGGACAGGGTAGGCTACGAGCAGTACTTC
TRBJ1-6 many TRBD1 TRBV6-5 CASSYSLPGTGGSPLHF TGTGCCAGCAGTTACTCTTTGCCCGGGACAGGAGGTTCACCCCTCCACTTT
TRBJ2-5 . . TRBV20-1 CSARPARTDVQETQYF TGCAGTGCTAGACCGGCCAGGACCGATGTACAAGAGACCCAGTACTTC
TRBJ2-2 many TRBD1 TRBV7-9 CASGSGTGNTGELFF TGTGCCAGCGGGTCCGGGACAGGGAACACCGGGGAGCTGTTTTTT
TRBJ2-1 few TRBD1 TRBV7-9 CASSPQGAGYNEQFF TGTGCCAGCAGCCCCCAGGGGGCGGGTTACAATGAGCAGTTCTTC
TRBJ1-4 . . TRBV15 CATDEDRFTNEKLFF TGTGCCACCGACGAAGACAGGTTTACTAATGAAAAACTGTTTTTT
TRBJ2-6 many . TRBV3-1 CASSQAWGGANVLTF TGTGCCAGCAGCCAAGCTTGGGGCGGGGCCAACGTCCTGACTTTC
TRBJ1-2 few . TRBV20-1 CSARVAQADTNGYTF TGCAGTGCTAGAGTGGCGCAGGCCGATACTAATGGCTACACCTTC
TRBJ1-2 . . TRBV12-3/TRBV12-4 CASSLGGTFWYTF TGTGCCAGCAGTTTAGGAGGGACATTCTGGTACACCTTC
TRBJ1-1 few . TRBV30 CAWRGHVNTEAFF TGTGCCTGGAGGGGACATGTTAACACTGAAGCTTTCTTT
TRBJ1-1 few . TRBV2 CAGRGGNLNTEAFF TGTGCCGGGAGGGGAGGGAACCTGAACACTGAAGCTTTCTTT
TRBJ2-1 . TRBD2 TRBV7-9 CASSTSGSSYNEQFF TGTGCCAGCAGCACAAGCGGGAGCTCCTACAATGAGCAGTTCTTC
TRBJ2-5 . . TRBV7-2 CASSLSRDETQYF TGTGCCAGCAGCTTAAGCAGGGACGAGACCCAGTACTTC
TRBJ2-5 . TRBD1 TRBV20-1 CSSLQGLQETQYF TGCAGCTCACTACAGGGGCTCCAAGAGACCCAGTACTTC
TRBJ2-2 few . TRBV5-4 CASSLGGTDTGELFF TGTGCCAGCAGCTTGGGGGGGACCGACACCGGGGAGCTGTTTTTT
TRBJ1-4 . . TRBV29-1 CSVEDQGRNEKLFF TGCAGCGTTGAAGACCAGGGTCGTAATGAAAAACTGTTTTTT
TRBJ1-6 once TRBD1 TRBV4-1 CASSHQGASSPLHF TGCGCCAGCAGCCACCAGGGGGCCAGTTCACCCCTCCACTTT
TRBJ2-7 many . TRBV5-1 CASSVGTGWGQYF TGCGCCAGCAGCGTAGGCACAGGGTGGGGGCAGTACTTC
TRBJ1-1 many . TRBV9 CASSVEVMNTEAFF TGTGCCAGCAGCGTAGAAGTGATGAACACTGAAGCTTTCTTT
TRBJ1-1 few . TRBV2 CASSLPVYTEAFF TGTGCCAGCAGCCTCCCCGTCTACACTGAAGCTTTCTTT
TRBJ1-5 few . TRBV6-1 CASSEFVGGLNQPQHF TGTGCCAGCAGTGAATTTGTGGGGGGGCTGAATCAGCCCCAGCATTTT
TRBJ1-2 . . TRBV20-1 CSARDEGFFSSGYTF TGCAGTGCTAGAGATGAGGGTTTTTTTTCATCTGGCTACACCTTC
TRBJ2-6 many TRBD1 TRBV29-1 CSVGDTGGAGANVLTF TGCAGCGTTGGGGATACAGGGGGCGCTGGGGCCAACGTCCTGACTTTC
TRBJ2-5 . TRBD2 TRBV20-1 CSAIGEGETQYF TGCAGTGCTATCGGGGAGGGGGAGACCCAGTACTTC
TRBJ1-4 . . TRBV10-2 CASSEGDLGKLFF TGCGCCAGCAGTGAGGGCGACCTTGGGAAACTGTTTTTT
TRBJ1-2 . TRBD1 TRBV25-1 CASSTGTVNYGYTF TGTGCCAGCAGCACCGGGACAGTTAACTATGGCTACACCTTC
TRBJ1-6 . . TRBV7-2 CASSQWTSSPLHF TGCGCCAGCAGCCAATGGACGAGTTCACCCCTCCACTTT
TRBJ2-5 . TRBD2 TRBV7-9 CASSLFAGGETQYF TGTGCCAGCAGCTTATTCGCGGGGGGCGAGACCCAGTACTTC
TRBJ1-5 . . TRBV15 CATSSWGSNQPQHF TGTGCCACCAGCAGCTGGGGGAGCAATCAGCCCCAGCATTTT
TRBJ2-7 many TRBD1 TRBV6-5 CASSDPGQGIYEQYF TGTGCCAGCAGCGACCCGGGACAGGGGATATACGAGCAGTACTTC
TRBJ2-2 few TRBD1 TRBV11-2 CASSLGMGQSTGELFF TGTGCCAGCAGCTTAGGAATGGGACAGTCCACCGGGGAGCTGTTTTTT
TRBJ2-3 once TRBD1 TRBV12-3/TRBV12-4 CASSLGNRGTDTQYF TGTGCCAGCAGTTTAGGAAACAGGGGAACAGATACGCAGTATTTT
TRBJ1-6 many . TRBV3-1 CASSQQKQGLNSPLHF TGTGCCAGCAGCCAACAGAAACAGGGTCTGAATTCACCCCTCCACTTT
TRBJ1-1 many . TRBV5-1 CASSLRLPNTEAFF TGCGCCAGCAGCTTGCGGCTTCCGAACACTGAAGCTTTCTTT
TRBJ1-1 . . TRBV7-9 CASSLHSSSDTEAFF TGTGCCAGCAGCTTGCACAGCTCAAGTGACACTGAAGCTTTCTTT
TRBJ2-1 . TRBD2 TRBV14 CASSLFFPAGGNEQFF TGTGCCAGCAGCCTCTTTTTTCCAGCGGGAGGGAATGAGCAGTTCTTC
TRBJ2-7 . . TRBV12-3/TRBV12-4 CASSLARYSEQYF TGTGCCAGCAGTTTAGCGCGGTACTCCGAGCAGTACTTC
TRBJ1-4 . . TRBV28 CASRDSLNEKLFF TGTGCCAGCAGGGACAGCTTAAATGAAAAACTGTTTTTT
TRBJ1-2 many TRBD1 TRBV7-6 CASSRRQGASSDGYTF TGTGCCAGCAGCCGGAGACAGGGGGCAAGTTCGGATGGCTACACCTTC
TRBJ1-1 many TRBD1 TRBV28 CASTSGQMNTEAFF TGTGCCAGCACCTCGGGACAGATGAACACTGAAGCTTTCTTT
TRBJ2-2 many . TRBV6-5 CASKSTGELFF TGTGCCAGCAAAAGCACCGGGGAGCTGTTTTTT
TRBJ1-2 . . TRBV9 CASSGQGRVNYGYTF TGTGCCAGCAGCGGCCAGGGCAGGGTTAACTATGGCTACACCTTC
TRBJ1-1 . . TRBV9 CAGMNTEAFF TGTGCAGGGATGAACACTGAAGCTTTCTTT
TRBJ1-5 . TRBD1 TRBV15 CATSKGRGVNQPQHF TGTGCCACCAGCAAGGGCAGGGGGGTCAATCAGCCCCAGCATTTT
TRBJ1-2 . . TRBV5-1 CASSLVPGGGYTF TGCGCCAGCAGCTTGGTCCCGGGGGGTGGCTACACCTTC
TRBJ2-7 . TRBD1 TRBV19 CASSIYAGDRVFEQYF TGTGCCAGTAGTATATACGCGGGGGACAGGGTTTTCGAGCAGTACTTC
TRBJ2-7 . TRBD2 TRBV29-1 CSVEDLSGRAYREQYF TGCAGCGTTGAAGACCTAAGCGGGAGGGCCTATCGCGAGCAGTACTTC
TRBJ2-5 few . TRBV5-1 CASSSASRNEETQYF TGCGCCAGCAGCTCCGCCAGTCGGAATGAAGAGACCCAGTACTTC
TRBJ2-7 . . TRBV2 CASTSYSYEQYF TGTGCCAGCACCTCGTACTCCTACGAGCAGTACTTC
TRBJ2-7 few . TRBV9 CASSVDPSPTYEQYF TGTGCCAGCAGCGTAGATCCGAGCCCAACCTACGAGCAGTACTTC
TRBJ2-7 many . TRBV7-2 CASSLATSTGEQYF TGTGCCAGCAGCTTAGCTACTAGCACGGGCGAGCAGTACTTC
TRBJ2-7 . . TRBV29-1 CSVAGYTSYEQYF TGCAGCGTTGCAGGGTATACTTCCTACGAGCAGTACTTC
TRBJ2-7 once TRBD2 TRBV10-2 CASRGLPPPFEQYF TGCGCCAGCAGGGGACTACCCCCCCCCTTCGAGCAGTACTTC